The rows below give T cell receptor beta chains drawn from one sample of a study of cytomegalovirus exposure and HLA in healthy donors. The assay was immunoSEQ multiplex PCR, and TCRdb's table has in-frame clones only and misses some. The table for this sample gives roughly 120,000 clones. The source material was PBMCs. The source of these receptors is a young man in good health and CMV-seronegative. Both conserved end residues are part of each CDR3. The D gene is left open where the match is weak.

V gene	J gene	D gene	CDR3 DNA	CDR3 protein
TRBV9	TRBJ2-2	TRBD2	TGTGCCAGCGCGGGAGGGAGCACCGGGGAGCTGTTTTTT	CASAGGSTGELFF
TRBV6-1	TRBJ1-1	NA	TGTGCCAGCAGTCCCCTTGCAGGGGATTTTGGTGAAGCTTTCTTT	CASSPLAGDFGEAFF
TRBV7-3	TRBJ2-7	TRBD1	TGTGCCAGCAGCTTGAGAGCAGGGACAGGGGTGTACGAGCAGTACTTC	CASSLRAGTGVYEQYF
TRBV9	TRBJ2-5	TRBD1	TGTGCCAGCAGCGTAGTCCCGATCGGGACAGGGACCGAAGAGACCCAGTACTTC	CASSVVPIGTGTEETQYF
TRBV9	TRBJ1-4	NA	TGTGCCAGCAGCGTGGACAACGATTTTCCTAATGAAAAACTGTTTTTT	CASSVDNDFPNEKLFF
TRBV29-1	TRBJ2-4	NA	TGCAGCGTTGAGACCGAGAGGGATTGGGCCAAAAACATTCAGTACTTC	CSVETERDWAKNIQYF
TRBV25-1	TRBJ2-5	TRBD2	TGTGCCAGCGGGGCAAGGACTAGCGGAACTACCCAGTACTTC	CASGARTSGTTQYF
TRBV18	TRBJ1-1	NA	TGTGCCAGCTCCCCTCGGGACACTGAAGCTTTCTTT	CASSPRDTEAFF
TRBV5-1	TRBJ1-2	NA	TGCGCCAGCAGCTCGATGACAGGTAGAGGCTATGGCTACACCTTC	CASSSMTGRGYGYTF
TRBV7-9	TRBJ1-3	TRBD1	TGTGCCAGCAGCCCCGACAGGGGTGGAAACACCATATATTTT	CASSPDRGGNTIYF
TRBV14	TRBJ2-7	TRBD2	TGTGCCAGCAGCCAAGATTTCGGGGGACTAGCCTACGAGCAGTACTTC	CASSQDFGGLAYEQYF
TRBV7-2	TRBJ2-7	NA	TGTGCCAGCAGCTCCGGACAATCCGAGCAGTACTTC	CASSSGQSEQYF
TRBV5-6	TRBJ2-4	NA	TGTGCCAGCAGCTTTATAGGGGAGGCCATTCAGTACTTC	CASSFIGEAIQYF
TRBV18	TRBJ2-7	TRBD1	TGTGCCAGCTCTCCTCAGGAATGGGACAGCTCCTACGAGCAGTACTTC	CASSPQEWDSSYEQYF
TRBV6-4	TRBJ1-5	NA	TGTGCCAGCATTGGGCCGGATGGCAATCAGCCCCAGCATTTT	CASIGPDGNQPQHF
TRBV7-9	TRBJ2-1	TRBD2	TGTGCCAGCAGCTCGAGGGGGACTAGCCCCTACAATGAGCAGTTCTTC	CASSSRGTSPYNEQFF
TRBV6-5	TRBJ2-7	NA	TGTGCCAGCAGTTACACGGTGCTCTCCTACGAGCAGTACTTC	CASSYTVLSYEQYF
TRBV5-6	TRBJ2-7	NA	TGTGCCAGCAGCTTGGCTCCCACGGGACTTGGGGACGAGCAGTACTTC	CASSLAPTGLGDEQYF
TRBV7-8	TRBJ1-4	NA	TGTGCCAGCAGCTTTGGGGCCGCTTCGGGTAATGAAAAACTGTTTTTT	CASSFGAASGNEKLFF
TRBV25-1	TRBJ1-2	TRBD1	TGTGCCAGCAGTGGACCGGGACAGATCGTATCTAACTATGGCTACACCTTC	CASSGPGQIVSNYGYTF
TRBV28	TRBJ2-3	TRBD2	TGTGCCAGCGGTCGACTAGCGGACACAGATACGCAGTATTTT	CASGRLADTDTQYF
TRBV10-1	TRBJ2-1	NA	TGCGCCAAAGACGGGTCTTCTACTTACAATGAGCAGTTCTTC	CAKDGSSTYNEQFF
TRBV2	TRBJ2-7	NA	TGTGCCAGCGGGTCCTCGACAGCGACGAGCTCCTACGAGCAGTACTTC	CASGSSTATSSYEQYF
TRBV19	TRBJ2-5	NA	TGTGCCAGTAGTATCTCCTACAGGGATTGGCAAGAGACCCAGTACTTC	CASSISYRDWQETQYF
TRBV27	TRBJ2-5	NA	TGTGCCAGCAGTTTGATTTCGGGGTCGGAGACCCAGTACTTC	CASSLISGSETQYF
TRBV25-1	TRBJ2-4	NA	TGTGCCAGCAGTGACGGGGGGCAGGGGAGTGACATTCAGTACTTC	CASSDGGQGSDIQYF
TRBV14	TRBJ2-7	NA	TGTGCCAGCAGCCAAGACAGGGCCCACGAGCAGTACTTC	CASSQDRAHEQYF
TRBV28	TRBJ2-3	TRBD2	TGTGCCAGCAGTTTCCGGGGGGAGGGCGGCACAGATACGCAGTATTTT	CASSFRGEGGTDTQYF